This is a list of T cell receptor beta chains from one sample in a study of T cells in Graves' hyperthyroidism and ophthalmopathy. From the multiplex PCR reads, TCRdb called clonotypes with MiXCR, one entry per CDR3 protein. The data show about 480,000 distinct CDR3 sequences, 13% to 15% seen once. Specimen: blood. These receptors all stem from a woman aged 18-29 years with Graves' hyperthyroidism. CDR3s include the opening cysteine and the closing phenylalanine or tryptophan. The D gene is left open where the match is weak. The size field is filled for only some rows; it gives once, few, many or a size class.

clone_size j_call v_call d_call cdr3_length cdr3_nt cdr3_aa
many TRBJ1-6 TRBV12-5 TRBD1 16 TGTGCTAGTGGCACTTTGCGGGACAGGAATAATTCACCCCTCCACTTT CASGTLRDRNNSPLHF
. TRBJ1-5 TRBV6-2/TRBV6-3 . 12 TGTGCCAGCAGTTACAGGGACCAGCCCCAGCATTTT CASSYRDQPQHF
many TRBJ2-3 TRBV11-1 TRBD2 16 TGTGCCAGCAGCTTGTCCGTGGGGGGGAGCACAGATACGCAGTATTTT CASSLSVGGSTDTQYF
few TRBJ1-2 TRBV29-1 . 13 TGCAGCGTTGAAGGGACAGCCCTCTATGGCTACACCTTC CSVEGTALYGYTF
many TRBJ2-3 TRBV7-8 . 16 TGTGCCAGCAGCTTTACAGGGCAGAAGAGCACAGATACGCAGTATTTT CASSFTGQKSTDTQYF
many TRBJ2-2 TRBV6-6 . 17 TGTGCCAGCAGTTACTCCAGTTCAGGGGCCAACACCGGGGAGCTGTTTTTT CASSYSSSGANTGELFF
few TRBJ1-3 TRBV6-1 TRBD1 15 TGTGCCAGCAGTCCCGACAGGGGTGGTGGAAACACCATATATTTT CASSPDRGGGNTIYF
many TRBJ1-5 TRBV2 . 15 TGTGCCAGCAGTGTAGGCCAGGGAAGCAATCAGCCCCAGCATTTT CASSVGQGSNQPQHF
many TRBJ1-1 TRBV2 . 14 TGTGCCAGCAGTGAGGGGGCTTTGAACACTGAAGCTTTCTTT CASSEGALNTEAFF
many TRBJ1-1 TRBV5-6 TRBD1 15 TGTGCCAGCAGCTTGGATAACAGGGGGAACACTGAAGCTTTCTTT CASSLDNRGNTEAFF
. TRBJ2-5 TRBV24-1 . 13 TGTGCCACCAGTGACAGCTACCAAGAGACCCAGTACTTC CATSDSYQETQYF
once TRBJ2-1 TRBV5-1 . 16 TGCGCCAGCAGCACCCGCATACTTCCACCATACAATGAGCAGTTCTTC CASSTRILPPYNEQFF
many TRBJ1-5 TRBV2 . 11 TGTGCCAGCAGGCTGGATCAGCCCCAGCATTTT CASRLDQPQHF
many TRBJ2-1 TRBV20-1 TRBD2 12 TGCAGTGCTACTACGGGAGGCCCTGAGCAGTTCTTC CSATTGGPEQFF
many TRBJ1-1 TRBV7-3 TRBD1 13 TGTGCCAGCAGCACAGGGGGCCAAACTGAAGCTTTCTTT CASSTGGQTEAFF